The 3 T cell receptor beta chains listed next were all sequenced from one sample in a study of control samples from healthy donors and cancer patients. Assay: immunoSEQ multiplex PCR; the TCRdb copy retains only in-frame clones and omits some. The sample records roughly 150,000 clones, 93% being singletons. Sequencing used blood. These receptors came from a man aged 50 to 60 in good health.

The chain employs TRBV19 and TRBJ1-6; no definite D call. The CDR3 has 18 amino acids. CDR1 is LNHDA, CDR2 SQIVND, per germline (reference sequence). Trimming took off 1 base at V and 10 bases at J, with 23 bases between the two ends. The CDR3 nucleotides are TGTGCCAGTAGTATAGTTGGGCCCGATGCCCTACCCGAGTCACCCCTCCACTTT. Translated, it gives CASSIVGPDALPESPLHF.

The gene calls are TRBV28 and TRBJ2-3, with D possibly being TRBD1 (6 bases). This CDR3 has 16 amino acids. V lost 4 bases to trimming and J lost 2 bases, with 16 bases between them. CDR1 MDHEN and CDR2 SYDVKM come from the germline V gene. This CDR3 reads CASSSPDSQDTDTQYF. Here the CDR3 DNA reads TGTGCCAGCAGTTCCCCGGACAGCCAGGACACAGATACGCAGTATTTT.

The V and J genes are TRBV9 and TRBJ2-7; 13 bases match TRBD2. Germline CDR1 and CDR2: SGDLS and YYNGEE. This CDR3 region has 15 residues. V lost 3 bases and J lost 3; bases outside the gene matches: 3. The CDR3 bases are TGTGCCAGCAGCGAGGGGACTAGCGGGGTCTACGAGCAGTACTTC. It encodes CASSEGTSGVYEQYF.